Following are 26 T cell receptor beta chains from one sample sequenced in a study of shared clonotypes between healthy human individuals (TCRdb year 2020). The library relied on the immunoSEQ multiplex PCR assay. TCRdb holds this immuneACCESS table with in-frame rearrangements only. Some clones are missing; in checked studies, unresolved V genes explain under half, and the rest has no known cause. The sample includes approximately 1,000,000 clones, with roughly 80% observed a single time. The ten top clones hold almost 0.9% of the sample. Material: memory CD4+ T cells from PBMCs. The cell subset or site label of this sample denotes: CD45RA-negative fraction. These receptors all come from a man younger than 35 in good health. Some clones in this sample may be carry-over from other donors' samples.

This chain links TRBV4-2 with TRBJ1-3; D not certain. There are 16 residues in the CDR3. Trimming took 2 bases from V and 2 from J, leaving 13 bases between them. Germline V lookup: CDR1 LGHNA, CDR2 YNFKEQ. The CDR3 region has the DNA TGTGCCAGCAGCCAACCGCCGGGGTTTACTGGAAACACCATATATTTT. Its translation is CASSQPPGFTGNTIYF.

CDR3 protein: CASRGPTRTEAFF. The CDR3, as DNA: TGTGCCAGCAGGGGCCCTACTAGAACTGAAGCTTTCTTT. The chain has TRBV6-5 and TRBJ1-1; no firm D call. V lost 6 bases, J lost 5 bases, and 13 bases lay in between. The CDR3 consists of 13 residues. Germline-derived CDR1 and CDR2 are MNHEY and SVGAGI.

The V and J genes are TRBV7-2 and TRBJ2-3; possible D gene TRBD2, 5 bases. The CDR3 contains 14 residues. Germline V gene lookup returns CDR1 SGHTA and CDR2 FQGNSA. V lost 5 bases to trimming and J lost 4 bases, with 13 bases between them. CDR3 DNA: TGTGCCAGCAGCCAGGACCCACTAGCAGATACGCAGTATTTT. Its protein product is CASSQDPLADTQYF.

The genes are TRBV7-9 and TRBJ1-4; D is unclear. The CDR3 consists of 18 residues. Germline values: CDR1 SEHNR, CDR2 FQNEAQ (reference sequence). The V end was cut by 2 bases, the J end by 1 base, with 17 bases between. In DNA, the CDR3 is TGTGCCAGCAGCTTACACAGCTCGGGTGGGCTAACTAATGAAAAACTGTTTTTT. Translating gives CASSLHSSGGLTNEKLFF.

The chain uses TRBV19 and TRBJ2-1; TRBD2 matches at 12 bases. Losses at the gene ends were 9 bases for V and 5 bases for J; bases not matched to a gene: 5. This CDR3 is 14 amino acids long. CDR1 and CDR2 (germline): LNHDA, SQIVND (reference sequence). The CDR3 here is CASRRLAGDNEQFF. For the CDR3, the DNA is TGTGCCAGCCGCAGACTAGCGGGAGACAATGAGCAGTTCTTC.

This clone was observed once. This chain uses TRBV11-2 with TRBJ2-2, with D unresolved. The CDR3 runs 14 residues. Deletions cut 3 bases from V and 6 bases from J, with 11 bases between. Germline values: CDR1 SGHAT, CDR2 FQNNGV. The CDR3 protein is CASSFFVQSGELFF. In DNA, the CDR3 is TGTGCCAGCAGCTTTTTCGTACAGTCCGGGGAGCTGTTTTTT.

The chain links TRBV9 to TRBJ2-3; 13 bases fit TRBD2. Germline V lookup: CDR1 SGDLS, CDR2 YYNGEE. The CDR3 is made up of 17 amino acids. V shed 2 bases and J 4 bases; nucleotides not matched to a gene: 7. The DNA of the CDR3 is TGTGCCAGCAGCGTCCTGCGGACTAGCGGGGGCGCAGATACGCAGTATTTT. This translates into CASSVLRTSGGADTQYF.

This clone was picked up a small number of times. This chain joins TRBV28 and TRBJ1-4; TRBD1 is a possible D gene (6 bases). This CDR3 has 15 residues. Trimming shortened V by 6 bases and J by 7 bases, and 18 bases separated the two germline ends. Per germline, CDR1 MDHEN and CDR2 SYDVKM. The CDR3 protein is CASRQGAPLREKLFF. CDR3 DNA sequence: TGTGCCAGCAGACAGGGAGCCCCTCTTCGTGAAAAACTGTTTTTT.

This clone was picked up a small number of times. DNA of the CDR3: TGCGCCAGCAGCGTACTTCAGGGTTCGGGGGAGACCCAGTACTTC. Its translation: CASSVLQGSGETQYF. The V and J genes are TRBV5-1 and TRBJ2-5; the D gene could be TRBD1 or TRBD2 (5 bases each). CDR1 and CDR2 (germline): SGHRS, YFSETQ. The length of the CDR3 is 15 residues. Trimming left V 4 bases short and J 5 bases short, with 18 bases between.

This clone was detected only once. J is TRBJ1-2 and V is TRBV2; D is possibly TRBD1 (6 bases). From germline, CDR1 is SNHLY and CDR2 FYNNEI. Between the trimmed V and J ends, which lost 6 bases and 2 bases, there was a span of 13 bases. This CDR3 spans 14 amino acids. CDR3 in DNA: TGTGCCAGCAGGGGACAAACGGCGAACTATGGCTACACCTTC. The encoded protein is CASRGQTANYGYTF.

The CDR3 loop is CATSTRGRGSGQYF. The DNA of the CDR3 is TGTGCCACCAGCACGCGTGGTCGCGGGAGCGGGCAGTACTTC. The chain links TRBV15 to TRBJ2-7; 7 bases line up with TRBD2. The CDR3 extends over 14 amino acids. V dropped 4 bases and J dropped 9; count of bases not matched to a gene: 12. CDR1 is LNHNV, CDR2 YYDKDF, per germline (reference sequence).

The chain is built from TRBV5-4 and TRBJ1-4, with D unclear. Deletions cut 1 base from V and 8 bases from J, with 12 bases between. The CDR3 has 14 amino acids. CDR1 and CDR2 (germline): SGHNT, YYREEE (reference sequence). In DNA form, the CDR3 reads TGTGCCAGCAGCTTGTCGGGAGGCGGAGAAAAACTGTTTTTT. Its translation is CASSLSGGGEKLFF.

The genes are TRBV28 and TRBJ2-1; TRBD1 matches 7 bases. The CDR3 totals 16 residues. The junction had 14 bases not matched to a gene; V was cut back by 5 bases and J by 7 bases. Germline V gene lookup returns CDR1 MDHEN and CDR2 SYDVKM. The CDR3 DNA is TGTGCCAGCAGTATCCTTACAGGGGATGGTGTGAATGAGCAGTTCTTC. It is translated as CASSILTGDGVNEQFF.

The CDR3 spells CASSVGSSIAGEQYF. CDR3 DNA: TGTGCCAGCAGCGTAGGGTCTAGCATCGCCGGCGAGCAGTACTTC. This chain links TRBV9 with TRBJ2-7, with D perhaps TRBD2 (5 bases). This CDR3 has 15 amino acids. V was pared by 0 bases and J by 6 bases, with 16 bases between. Germline-derived CDR1 and CDR2 are SGDLS and YYNGEE.

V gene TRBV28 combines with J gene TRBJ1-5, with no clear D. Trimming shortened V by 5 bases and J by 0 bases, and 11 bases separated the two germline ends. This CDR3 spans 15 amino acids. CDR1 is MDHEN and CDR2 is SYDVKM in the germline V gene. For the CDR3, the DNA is TGTGCCAGCAGTGGGAGGGTACCTAGCAATCAGCCCCAGCATTTT. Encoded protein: CASSGRVPSNQPQHF.

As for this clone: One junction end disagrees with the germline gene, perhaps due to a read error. CDR3 amino acids: CASREDRQGVNQPQHF. Written as DNA, the CDR3 is TGTGCCAGCAGAGAAGATAGACAGGGGGTTAATCAGCCCCAGCATTTT. The genes are TRBV6-1 and TRBJ1-5; TRBD1 matches at 9 bases. Germline CDR1 is MNHNS and CDR2 is SASEGT. The length of the CDR3 is 16 residues.

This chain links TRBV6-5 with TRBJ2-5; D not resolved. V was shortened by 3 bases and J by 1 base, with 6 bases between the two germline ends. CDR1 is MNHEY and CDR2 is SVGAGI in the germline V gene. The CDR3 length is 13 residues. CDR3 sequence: CASSYDFQETQYF. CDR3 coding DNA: TGTGCCAGCAGTTATGACTTCCAAGAGACCCAGTACTTC.

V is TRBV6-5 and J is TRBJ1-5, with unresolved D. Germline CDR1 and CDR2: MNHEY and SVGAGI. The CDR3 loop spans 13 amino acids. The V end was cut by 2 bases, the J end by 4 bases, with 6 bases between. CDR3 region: CASSYDWNQPQHF. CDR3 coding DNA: TGTGCCAGCAGTTACGACTGGAATCAGCCCCAGCATTTT.

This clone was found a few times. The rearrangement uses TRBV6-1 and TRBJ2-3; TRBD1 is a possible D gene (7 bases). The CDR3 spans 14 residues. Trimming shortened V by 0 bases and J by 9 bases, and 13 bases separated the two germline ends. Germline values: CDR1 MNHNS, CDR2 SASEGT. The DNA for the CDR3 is TGTGCCAGCAGTGAAGCTCCAGGGGGAGGAACGCAGTATTTT. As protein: CASSEAPGGGTQYF.

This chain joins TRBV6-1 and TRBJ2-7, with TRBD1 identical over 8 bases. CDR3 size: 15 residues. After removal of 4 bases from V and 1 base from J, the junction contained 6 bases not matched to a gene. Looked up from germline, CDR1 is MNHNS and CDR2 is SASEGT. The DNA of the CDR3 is TGTGCCAGCAGTGGGCGACAGGGGCTATCCTACGAGCAGTACTTC. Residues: CASSGRQGLSYEQYF.

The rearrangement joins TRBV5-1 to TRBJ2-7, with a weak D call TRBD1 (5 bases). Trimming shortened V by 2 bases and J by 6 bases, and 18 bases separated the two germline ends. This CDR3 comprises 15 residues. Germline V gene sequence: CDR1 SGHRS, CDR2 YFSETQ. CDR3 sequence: CASSFQGNPGFEQYF. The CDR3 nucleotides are TGCGCCAGCAGCTTTCAGGGAAACCCCGGCTTCGAGCAGTACTTC.

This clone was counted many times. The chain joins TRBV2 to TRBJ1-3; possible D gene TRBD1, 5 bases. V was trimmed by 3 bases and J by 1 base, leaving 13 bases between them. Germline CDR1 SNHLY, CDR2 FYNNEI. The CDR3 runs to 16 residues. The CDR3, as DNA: TGTGCCAGCAGTGACAGGGCCCCAGGGTCTGGAAACACCATATATTTT. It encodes CASSDRAPGSGNTIYF.

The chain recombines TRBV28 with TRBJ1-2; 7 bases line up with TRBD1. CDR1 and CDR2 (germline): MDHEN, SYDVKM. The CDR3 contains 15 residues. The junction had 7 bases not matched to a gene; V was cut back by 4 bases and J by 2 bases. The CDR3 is CASSSLMGQNYGYTF. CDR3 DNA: TGTGCCAGCAGTTCGCTAATGGGACAGAACTATGGCTACACCTTC.

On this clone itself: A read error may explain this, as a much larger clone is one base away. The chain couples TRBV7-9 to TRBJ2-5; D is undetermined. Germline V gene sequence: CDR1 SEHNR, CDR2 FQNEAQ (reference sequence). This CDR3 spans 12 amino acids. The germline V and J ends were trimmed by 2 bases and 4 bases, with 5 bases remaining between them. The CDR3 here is CASSLTPETQYF. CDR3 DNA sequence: TGTGCCAGCAGCTTAACCCCAGAGACCCAGTACTTC.

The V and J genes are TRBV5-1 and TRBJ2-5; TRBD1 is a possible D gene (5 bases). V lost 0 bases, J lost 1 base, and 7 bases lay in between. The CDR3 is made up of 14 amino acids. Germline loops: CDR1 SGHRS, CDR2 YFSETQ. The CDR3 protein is CASSLVDSQETQYF. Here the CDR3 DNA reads TGCGCCAGCAGCTTGGTAGACAGCCAAGAGACCCAGTACTTC.

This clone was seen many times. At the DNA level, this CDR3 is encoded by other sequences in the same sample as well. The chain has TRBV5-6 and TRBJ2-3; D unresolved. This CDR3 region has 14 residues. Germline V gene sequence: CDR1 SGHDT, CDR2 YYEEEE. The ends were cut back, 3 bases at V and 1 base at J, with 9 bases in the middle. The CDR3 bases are TGTGCCAGCAGCTCCGGCCTCGGCACAGATACGCAGTATTTT. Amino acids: CASSSGLGTDTQYF.